This T cell receptor beta chain was recorded in a study of OX40 agonist ivuxolimab in advanced cancers. Broader study findings: It was not determined which antigens were specifically recognized by the peripheral T cells that had undergone clonal expansion.

This clone was counted between two and nine times. Its antigen is still unknown. This table comes from immunoSEQ multiplex PCR, and its TCRdb copy is limited to in-frame clones, with some not included. Of roughly 16,000 clones listed, about 81% are singletons. This clonotype originated in an adult with an advanced solid tumor such as melanoma, head and neck, liver or kidney cancer. Sample: CD4+ or CD8+ T cells sorted from blood, taken in a trial of the OX40 agonist ivuxolimab.

Written as DNA, the CDR3 is TGTGCCAGCAGCGACACTCGGACAGGGGGAGTAGAGACCCAGTACTTC. It yields the protein CASSDTRTGGVETQYF. The gene calls are TRBV7-8 and TRBJ2-5, with 10 bases lining up with TRBD1. V was pared by 5 bases and J by 4 bases, with 10 bases of the junction left unmatched. Germline V lookup: CDR1 SGHVS, CDR2 FQNEAQ. The CDR3 runs to 16 residues.